This record concerns one TCR beta chain sequence. The antigen remains unidentified. This sample was taken from a study of cytomegalovirus exposure and HLA in healthy donors. Study background: In an earlier analysis, 90 million to 130 million unique TCR beta sequences were found from approximately 170 million T cells. Regarding the study as a whole: The records held CMV serostatus as the only immune exposure information. As a later analysis showed, a missense DCLRE1C variant was linked to trimming of TCR beta V- and J-genes. A few CMV-associated chains were confirmed in vitro to be specific for CMV antigens.

The primer mix had 60 Vbeta and 13 Jbeta primers. Generated by immunoSEQ multiplex PCR, the TCRdb table keeps only in-frame clones and is missing some. The repertoire holds about 98,000 clones, with 65% to 80% as singletons. The CDR3 is made up of 14 amino acids. Germline V gives CDR1 SGHRS, CDR2 YFSETQ. V was trimmed by 2 bases and J by 5 bases, leaving 14 bases between them. The rearrangement uses TRBV5-1 and TRBJ2-7, with a tentative D call TRBD1 (5 bases). Sample: PBMCs. The clonotype comes from a human donor in good health. The CDR3 nucleotides are TGCGCCAGCAGCTTTTCCAGGGCCTGGGACGAGCAGTACTTC. As protein: CASSFSRAWDEQYF.